This TCR beta chain stems from a study of Ad26.COV2.S vaccination and SARS-CoV-2 variants. At the level of the study: Donor had been placed in the Ad26.COV2.S arm of the COV1001 trial. Broader study findings: The placebo group had lower spike-specific TCR breadth than the vaccine recipients did.

The treatment here: 15 to 20 received Ad26.COV2.S at low or high dose, single or two shots; 5 received placebo; per-sample allocation not given. At day 63 after the first vaccine or placebo injection, samples were drawn. The repertoire was sequenced with immunoSEQ multiplex PCR; TCRdb's copy has only in-frame clones and lacks some. The table has approximately 420,000 clones, 88% seen once. The CDR3 length is 14 residues. Trimming stripped 4 bases from V and 7 bases from J, with 18 bases between. CDR1 is SGHKS and CDR2 is YYEKEE in the germline V gene (reference sequence). Remarks on this clone: Its cognate antigen is unknown.

The rearrangement links TRBV5-5 to TRBJ2-7; D is perhaps TRBD1 (5 bases). Material: peripheral blood, obtained in a trial of Ad26.COV2.S vaccine versus placebo. The sequence came from a person between 18 and 60 years old who received the Ad26.COV2.S COVID-19 vaccine or a placebo. This CDR3 reads CASSRSLGRWEQYF. In DNA form, the CDR3 reads TGTGCCAGCAGCCGAAGCCTGGGGCGGTGGGAGCAGTACTTC. The full variable domain, completed using reference TRBV5-5 and TRBJ2-7, is DAGVTQSPTHLIKTRGQQVTLRCSPISGHKSVSWYQQVLGQGPQFIFQYYEKEERGRGNFPDRFSARQFPNYSSELNVNALLLGDSALYLCASSRSLGRWEQYFGPGTRLTVT.